These T cell receptor beta chains were read from a single sample in a study of blood T cell repertoires in COVID-19. Sequenced by immunoSEQ multiplex PCR; TCRdb stores in-frame clones only, minus some. The sample gives 95,000 to 150,000 clones, 84% of which show up once; around 3.9% is in the top ten. The sample comprised PBMCs or T cells enriched from blood (not recorded which). These receptors all come from a young woman who had recovered from COVID-19. Each CDR3 is given with its conserved first and last residue. The D gene is left open where the match is weak. The size entry is marked missing in some rows and otherwise reads once, few, many or a size class.

v_gene	abundance	j_gene	d_gene	CDR3aa	CDR3nt
TRBV18	-	TRBJ1-4	-	CASSPRLGDEKLFF	TGTGCCAGCTCACCCAGGCTTGGTGATGAAAAACTGTTTTTT
TRBV29-1	-	TRBJ2-1	TRBD2	CSVTSGPNEQFF	TGCAGCGTGACTAGCGGGCCCAATGAGCAGTTCTTC
TRBV11-2	-	TRBJ2-7	-	CASSLSASEQYF	TGTGCCAGCAGCTTGAGTGCAAGCGAGCAGTACTTC
TRBV27	-	TRBJ2-7	TRBD2	CASSPIAGGKYEQYF	TGTGCCAGCAGCCCCATAGCGGGAGGGAAATACGAGCAGTACTTC
TRBV6-1	-	TRBJ1-5	-	CASSEVVAGGGQPQHF	TGTGCCAGCAGTGAAGTAGTTGCGGGGGGCGGTCAGCCCCAGCATTTT
TRBV7-8	-	TRBJ2-7	TRBD2	CASSSGLAGSYEQYF	TGTGCCAGCAGCTCAGGACTAGCGGGTTCCTACGAGCAGTACTTC
TRBV5-1	-	TRBJ2-5	TRBD1	CASSLGQGGQETQYF	TGCGCCAGCAGCTTGGGACAGGGGGGACAAGAGACCCAGTACTTC
TRBV14	few	TRBJ1-1	-	CASSPGRGGQAFF	TGTGCCAGCAGCCCAGGCAGGGGCGGACAAGCTTTCTTT
TRBV11-2	-	TRBJ2-1	TRBD2	CASSLGTTFEQFF	TGTGCCAGCAGCCTCGGGACTACCTTTGAGCAGTTCTTC
TRBV12-3/TRBV12-4	-	TRBJ1-2	-	CASSVDRTGYTF	TGTGCCAGCAGTGTTGACAGGACTGGCTACACCTTC
TRBV2	-	TRBJ1-1	-	CASSAHQMNTEAFF	TGTGCCAGCAGTGCCCACCAGATGAACACTGAAGCTTTCTTT
TRBV2	-	TRBJ2-1	-	CASKFSESNEQFF	TGTGCCAGCAAGTTCTCCGAGTCCAATGAGCAGTTCTTC
TRBV4-2	-	TRBJ2-1	TRBD2	CASSQDQIGSGRISYNEQFF	TGTGCCAGCAGCCAAGATCAAATTGGTAGCGGGAGGATCTCCTACAATGAGCAGTTCTTC
TRBV7-6	-	TRBJ2-1	TRBD2	CASSRAGVEVNEQFF	TGTGCCAGCAGCAGAGCGGGAGTGGAGGTCAATGAGCAGTTCTTC
TRBV28	-	TRBJ2-5	-	CASSRAQIYQETQYF	TGTGCCAGCAGTCGAGCACAGATATACCAAGAGACCCAGTACTTC
TRBV15	-	TRBJ2-7	-	CATSPEGLREQYF	TGTGCCACCAGTCCGGAGGGCCTACGCGAGCAGTACTTC
TRBV29-1	-	TRBJ1-1	TRBD1	CSVTGTEAFF	TGCAGCGTGACAGGGACTGAAGCTTTCTTT
TRBV7-9	-	TRBJ2-7	-	CASSFGADHYEQYF	TGTGCCAGCAGCTTCGGAGCGGACCACTACGAGCAGTACTTC
TRBV7-2	-	TRBJ2-3	TRBD2	CASRQLAGRTDTQYF	TGTGCCAGCAGGCAATTAGCGGGGCGCACAGATACGCAGTATTTT
TRBV12-5	-	TRBJ2-3	-	CASGLEGMGTDTQYF	TGTGCTAGTGGTTTGGAGGGGATGGGCACAGATACGCAGTATTTT
TRBV4-3	-	TRBJ1-4	TRBD1	CASSQGTGDEKLFF	TGCGCCAGCAGCCAAGGGACAGGGGATGAAAAACTGTTTTTT
TRBV28	-	TRBJ1-2	-	CASGQGPLEGYTF	TGTGCCAGCGGGCAGGGGCCCCTCGAAGGCTACACCTTC
TRBV5-1	-	TRBJ2-7	TRBD2	CASSLARGYEQYF	TGCGCCAGCAGCTTGGCGCGGGGGTACGAGCAGTACTTC
TRBV6-2/TRBV6-3	-	TRBJ2-7	-	CASSSYQGVSYEQYF	TGTGCCAGCAGCTCCTACCAGGGCGTCTCCTACGAGCAGTACTTC
TRBV10-2	-	TRBJ1-1	TRBD1	CASRLQGLNTEAFF	TGCGCCAGCAGGTTACAGGGGTTGAACACTGAAGCTTTCTTT
TRBV20-1	-	TRBJ2-7	-	CSARPGYEQYF	TGCAGTGCTAGACCAGGCTACGAGCAGTACTTC
TRBV7-2	-	TRBJ1-5	TRBD1	CASSLESGGIQPQHF	TGTGCCAGCAGCTTAGAATCAGGGGGCATTCAGCCCCAGCATTTT
TRBV2	-	TRBJ1-4	-	CASSDSGTGDEKLFF	TGTGCCAGCAGTGACTCGGGGACTGGGGATGAAAAACTGTTTTTT
TRBV6-4	-	TRBJ2-1	TRBD2	CASSGTSGSYNEQFF	TGTGCCAGCAGCGGGACTAGCGGCTCCTACAATGAGCAGTTCTTC
TRBV19	once	TRBJ2-1	TRBD2	CACSSLAGKHEQFF	TGTGCCTGTTCATCTTTAGCGGGAAAACATGAGCAGTTCTTC
TRBV13	-	TRBJ2-2	-	CASGDIGELFF	TGTGCCAGCGGGGACATCGGGGAGCTGTTTTTT
TRBV10-3	-	TRBJ1-2	-	CAIRDREDYGYTF	TGTGCCATCAGGGACAGAGAGGACTATGGCTACACCTTC
TRBV7-2	few	TRBJ1-1	TRBD1	CASSLFRGQGTEAFF	TGTGCCAGCAGCTTATTCAGGGGGCAAGGGACTGAAGCTTTCTTT
TRBV9	-	TRBJ1-4	TRBD1	CASSRDRGRDEKLFF	TGTGCCAGCAGTCGGGACAGGGGGCGTGATGAAAAACTGTTTTTT
TRBV5-1	-	TRBJ1-6	-	CASSLGQATYNSPLHF	TGCGCCAGCAGCTTGGGACAGGCGACGTATAATTCACCCCTCCACTTT
TRBV12-3/TRBV12-4	few	TRBJ2-5	-	CASKQGDETQYF	TGTGCCAGCAAACAGGGAGACGAGACCCAGTACTTC
TRBV5-1	-	TRBJ2-2	-	CASSAQTNTGELFF	TGCGCCAGCAGCGCACAAACCAACACCGGGGAGCTGTTTTTT
TRBV27	once	TRBJ2-3	TRBD2	CATSGRYTDTQYF	TGTGCCACCAGCGGGAGGTACACAGATACGCAGTATTTT
TRBV19	-	TRBJ2-2	-	CASSMGGTGELFF	TGTGCCAGTAGTATGGGGGGCACCGGGGAGCTGTTTTTT
TRBV28	-	TRBJ2-5	TRBD2	CASSSTSGYMEETQYF	TGTGCCAGCAGTTCGACTAGCGGTTACATGGAAGAGACCCAGTACTTC
TRBV6-5	-	TRBJ2-7	TRBD1	CATETGGRNEQYF	TGTGCCACCGAGACAGGGGGCCGAAACGAGCAGTACTTC
TRBV6-2/TRBV6-3	-	TRBJ2-2	-	CASSYSKTSRDTGELFF	TGTGCCAGCAGTTACTCTAAGACTAGTCGGGACACCGGGGAGCTGTTTTTT
TRBV28	-	TRBJ2-7	-	CASSPGQTFEQYF	TGTGCCAGCAGCCCAGGACAGACCTTCGAGCAGTACTTC
TRBV19	once	TRBJ2-1	TRBD2	CASSIGGTSRDNEQFF	TGTGCCAGTAGTATAGGCGGGACTAGTAGGGACAATGAGCAGTTCTTC
TRBV5-1	-	TRBJ2-3	TRBD2	CASSLERGTSTDTQYF	TGCGCCAGCAGCTTGGAGCGGGGGACTAGCACAGATACGCAGTATTTT
TRBV7-9	few	TRBJ2-3	TRBD2	CASSPAGGVLPTQYF	TGTGCCAGCAGCCCAGCGGGAGGAGTCCTGCCTACGCAGTATTTT
TRBV3-1/TRBV3-2	-	TRBJ1-5	TRBD1	CASSPGTGGAPNQPQHF	TGTGCCAGCAGCCCCGGGACAGGGGGGGCCCCAAATCAGCCCCAGCATTTT
TRBV7-2	-	TRBJ1-2	-	CASSFRGGYGYTF	TGTGCCAGCAGCTTTAGGGGGGGCTATGGCTACACCTTC
TRBV23-1	-	TRBJ2-5	-	CASSRTQETQYF	TGCGCCAGCAGTCGGACACAAGAGACCCAGTACTTC
TRBV19	-	TRBJ2-7	-	CASRTAGLSSYEQYF	TGTGCCAGTAGAACCGCGGGCCTTAGCTCCTACGAGCAGTACTTC
TRBV19	-	TRBJ2-7	TRBD2	CASSPGLALSYEQYF	TGTGCCAGTAGTCCGGGACTAGCCCTCTCCTACGAGCAGTACTTC
TRBV10-3	-	TRBJ1-2	TRBD1	CAISDPRTGRGPMGYTF	TGTGCCATCAGTGACCCTAGGACAGGTCGGGGGCCTATGGGCTACACCTTC
TRBV6-2/TRBV6-3	-	TRBJ1-5	TRBD1	CASSLQGINQPQHF	TGTGCCAGCAGCTTACAGGGGATCAATCAGCCCCAGCATTTT
TRBV15	-	TRBJ2-7	-	CATSREYSYEQYF	TGTGCCACCAGCAGAGAATACAGTTACGAGCAGTACTTC